This T cell receptor beta chain derives from a study of tissue T cells after allogeneic stem cell transplantation. Whole-study results and caveats: Motif-based clustering found tissue-specific repertoire signatures shared across patients, though few clones were shared. Anatomically similar tissues had similar TCR repertoires within each patient. Only a limited share of tissue TCRs appeared in blood or spleen.

TCRdb's table, derived via immunoSEQ multiplex PCR, lists solely in-frame clones and lacks some. The data hold more than 7,000 clones, with around 50% observed a single time. Germline V gene lookup returns CDR1 SGHTA and CDR2 FQGNSA. V lost 3 bases, J lost 5 bases, and 13 bases lay in between. CDR3 length equals 14 residues. Notes on this clone: Its target is unknown.

Sequenced material: tissue from the jejunum, taken at autopsy. This clonotype originated in a female donor aged 60 or older with lung cancer. The chain has TRBV7-2 and TRBJ2-5; a possible D gene is TRBD1 (5 bases). The CDR3 sequence is CASSFGRSGETQYF. The CDR3 DNA reads TGTGCCAGCAGCTTCGGACGGTCAGGGGAGACCCAGTACTTC.